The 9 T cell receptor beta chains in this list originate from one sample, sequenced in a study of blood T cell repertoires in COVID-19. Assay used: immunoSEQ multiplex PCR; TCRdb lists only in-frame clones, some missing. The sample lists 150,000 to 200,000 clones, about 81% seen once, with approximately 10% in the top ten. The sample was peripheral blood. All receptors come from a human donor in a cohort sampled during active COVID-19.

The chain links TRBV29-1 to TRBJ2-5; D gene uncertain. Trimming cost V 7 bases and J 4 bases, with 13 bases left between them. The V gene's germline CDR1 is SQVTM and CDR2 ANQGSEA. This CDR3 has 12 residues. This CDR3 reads CSAVGLGETQYF. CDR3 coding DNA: TGCAGCGCTGTGGGCTTGGGAGAGACCCAGTACTTC.

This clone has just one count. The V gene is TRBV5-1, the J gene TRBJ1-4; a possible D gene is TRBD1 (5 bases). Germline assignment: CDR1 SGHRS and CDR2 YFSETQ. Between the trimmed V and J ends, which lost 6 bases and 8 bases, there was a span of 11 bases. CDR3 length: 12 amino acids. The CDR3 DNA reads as TGCGCCAGCACCAGGGACTACGAAAAACTGTTTTTT. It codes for CASTRDYEKLFF.

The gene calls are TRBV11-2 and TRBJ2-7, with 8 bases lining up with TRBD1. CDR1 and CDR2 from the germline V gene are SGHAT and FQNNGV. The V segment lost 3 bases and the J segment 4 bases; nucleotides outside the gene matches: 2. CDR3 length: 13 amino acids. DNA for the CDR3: TGTGCCAGCAGCTTCCAGGGGGCGTACGAGCAGTACTTC. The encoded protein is CASSFQGAYEQYF.

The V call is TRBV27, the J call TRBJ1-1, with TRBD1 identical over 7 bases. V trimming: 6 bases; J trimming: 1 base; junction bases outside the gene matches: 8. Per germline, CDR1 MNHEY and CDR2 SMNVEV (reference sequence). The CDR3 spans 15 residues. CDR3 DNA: TGTGCCAGCAGACCGAGAGGGACAGCGAACACTGAAGCTTTCTTT. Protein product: CASRPRGTANTEAFF.

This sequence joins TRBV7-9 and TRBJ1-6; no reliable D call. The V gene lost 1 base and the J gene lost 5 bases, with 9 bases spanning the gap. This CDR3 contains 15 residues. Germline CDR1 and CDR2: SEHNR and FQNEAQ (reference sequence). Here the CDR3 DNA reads TGTGCCAGCAGCTTAGTGCAGTCCAATAATTCACCCCTCCACTTT. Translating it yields CASSLVQSNNSPLHF.

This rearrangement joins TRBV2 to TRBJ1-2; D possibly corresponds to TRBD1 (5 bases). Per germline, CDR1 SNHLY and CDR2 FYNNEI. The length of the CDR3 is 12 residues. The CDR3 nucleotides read TGTGCAGAGGCAGGGCCATCCTATGGCTACACCTTC. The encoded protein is CAEAGPSYGYTF.

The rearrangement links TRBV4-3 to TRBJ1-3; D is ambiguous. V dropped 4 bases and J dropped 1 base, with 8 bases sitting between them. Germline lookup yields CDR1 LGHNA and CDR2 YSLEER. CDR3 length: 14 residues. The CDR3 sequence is CASSPSGSGNTIYF. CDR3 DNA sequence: TGCGCCAGCAGCCCTAGCGGGTCTGGAAACACCATATATTTT.

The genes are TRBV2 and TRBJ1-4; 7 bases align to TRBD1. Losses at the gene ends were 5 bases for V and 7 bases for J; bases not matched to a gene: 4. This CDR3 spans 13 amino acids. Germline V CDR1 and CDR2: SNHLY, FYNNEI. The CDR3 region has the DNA TGTGCCAGCAGTCACAGGGGAGGTGAAAAACTGTTTTTT. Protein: CASSHRGGEKLFF.

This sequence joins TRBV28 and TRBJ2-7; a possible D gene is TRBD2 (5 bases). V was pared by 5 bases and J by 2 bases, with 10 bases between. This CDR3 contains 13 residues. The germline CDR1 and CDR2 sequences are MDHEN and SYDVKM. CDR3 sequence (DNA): TGTGCCAGCAGTCGTCTCGGGGCCTACGAGCAGTACTTC. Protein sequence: CASSRLGAYEQYF.